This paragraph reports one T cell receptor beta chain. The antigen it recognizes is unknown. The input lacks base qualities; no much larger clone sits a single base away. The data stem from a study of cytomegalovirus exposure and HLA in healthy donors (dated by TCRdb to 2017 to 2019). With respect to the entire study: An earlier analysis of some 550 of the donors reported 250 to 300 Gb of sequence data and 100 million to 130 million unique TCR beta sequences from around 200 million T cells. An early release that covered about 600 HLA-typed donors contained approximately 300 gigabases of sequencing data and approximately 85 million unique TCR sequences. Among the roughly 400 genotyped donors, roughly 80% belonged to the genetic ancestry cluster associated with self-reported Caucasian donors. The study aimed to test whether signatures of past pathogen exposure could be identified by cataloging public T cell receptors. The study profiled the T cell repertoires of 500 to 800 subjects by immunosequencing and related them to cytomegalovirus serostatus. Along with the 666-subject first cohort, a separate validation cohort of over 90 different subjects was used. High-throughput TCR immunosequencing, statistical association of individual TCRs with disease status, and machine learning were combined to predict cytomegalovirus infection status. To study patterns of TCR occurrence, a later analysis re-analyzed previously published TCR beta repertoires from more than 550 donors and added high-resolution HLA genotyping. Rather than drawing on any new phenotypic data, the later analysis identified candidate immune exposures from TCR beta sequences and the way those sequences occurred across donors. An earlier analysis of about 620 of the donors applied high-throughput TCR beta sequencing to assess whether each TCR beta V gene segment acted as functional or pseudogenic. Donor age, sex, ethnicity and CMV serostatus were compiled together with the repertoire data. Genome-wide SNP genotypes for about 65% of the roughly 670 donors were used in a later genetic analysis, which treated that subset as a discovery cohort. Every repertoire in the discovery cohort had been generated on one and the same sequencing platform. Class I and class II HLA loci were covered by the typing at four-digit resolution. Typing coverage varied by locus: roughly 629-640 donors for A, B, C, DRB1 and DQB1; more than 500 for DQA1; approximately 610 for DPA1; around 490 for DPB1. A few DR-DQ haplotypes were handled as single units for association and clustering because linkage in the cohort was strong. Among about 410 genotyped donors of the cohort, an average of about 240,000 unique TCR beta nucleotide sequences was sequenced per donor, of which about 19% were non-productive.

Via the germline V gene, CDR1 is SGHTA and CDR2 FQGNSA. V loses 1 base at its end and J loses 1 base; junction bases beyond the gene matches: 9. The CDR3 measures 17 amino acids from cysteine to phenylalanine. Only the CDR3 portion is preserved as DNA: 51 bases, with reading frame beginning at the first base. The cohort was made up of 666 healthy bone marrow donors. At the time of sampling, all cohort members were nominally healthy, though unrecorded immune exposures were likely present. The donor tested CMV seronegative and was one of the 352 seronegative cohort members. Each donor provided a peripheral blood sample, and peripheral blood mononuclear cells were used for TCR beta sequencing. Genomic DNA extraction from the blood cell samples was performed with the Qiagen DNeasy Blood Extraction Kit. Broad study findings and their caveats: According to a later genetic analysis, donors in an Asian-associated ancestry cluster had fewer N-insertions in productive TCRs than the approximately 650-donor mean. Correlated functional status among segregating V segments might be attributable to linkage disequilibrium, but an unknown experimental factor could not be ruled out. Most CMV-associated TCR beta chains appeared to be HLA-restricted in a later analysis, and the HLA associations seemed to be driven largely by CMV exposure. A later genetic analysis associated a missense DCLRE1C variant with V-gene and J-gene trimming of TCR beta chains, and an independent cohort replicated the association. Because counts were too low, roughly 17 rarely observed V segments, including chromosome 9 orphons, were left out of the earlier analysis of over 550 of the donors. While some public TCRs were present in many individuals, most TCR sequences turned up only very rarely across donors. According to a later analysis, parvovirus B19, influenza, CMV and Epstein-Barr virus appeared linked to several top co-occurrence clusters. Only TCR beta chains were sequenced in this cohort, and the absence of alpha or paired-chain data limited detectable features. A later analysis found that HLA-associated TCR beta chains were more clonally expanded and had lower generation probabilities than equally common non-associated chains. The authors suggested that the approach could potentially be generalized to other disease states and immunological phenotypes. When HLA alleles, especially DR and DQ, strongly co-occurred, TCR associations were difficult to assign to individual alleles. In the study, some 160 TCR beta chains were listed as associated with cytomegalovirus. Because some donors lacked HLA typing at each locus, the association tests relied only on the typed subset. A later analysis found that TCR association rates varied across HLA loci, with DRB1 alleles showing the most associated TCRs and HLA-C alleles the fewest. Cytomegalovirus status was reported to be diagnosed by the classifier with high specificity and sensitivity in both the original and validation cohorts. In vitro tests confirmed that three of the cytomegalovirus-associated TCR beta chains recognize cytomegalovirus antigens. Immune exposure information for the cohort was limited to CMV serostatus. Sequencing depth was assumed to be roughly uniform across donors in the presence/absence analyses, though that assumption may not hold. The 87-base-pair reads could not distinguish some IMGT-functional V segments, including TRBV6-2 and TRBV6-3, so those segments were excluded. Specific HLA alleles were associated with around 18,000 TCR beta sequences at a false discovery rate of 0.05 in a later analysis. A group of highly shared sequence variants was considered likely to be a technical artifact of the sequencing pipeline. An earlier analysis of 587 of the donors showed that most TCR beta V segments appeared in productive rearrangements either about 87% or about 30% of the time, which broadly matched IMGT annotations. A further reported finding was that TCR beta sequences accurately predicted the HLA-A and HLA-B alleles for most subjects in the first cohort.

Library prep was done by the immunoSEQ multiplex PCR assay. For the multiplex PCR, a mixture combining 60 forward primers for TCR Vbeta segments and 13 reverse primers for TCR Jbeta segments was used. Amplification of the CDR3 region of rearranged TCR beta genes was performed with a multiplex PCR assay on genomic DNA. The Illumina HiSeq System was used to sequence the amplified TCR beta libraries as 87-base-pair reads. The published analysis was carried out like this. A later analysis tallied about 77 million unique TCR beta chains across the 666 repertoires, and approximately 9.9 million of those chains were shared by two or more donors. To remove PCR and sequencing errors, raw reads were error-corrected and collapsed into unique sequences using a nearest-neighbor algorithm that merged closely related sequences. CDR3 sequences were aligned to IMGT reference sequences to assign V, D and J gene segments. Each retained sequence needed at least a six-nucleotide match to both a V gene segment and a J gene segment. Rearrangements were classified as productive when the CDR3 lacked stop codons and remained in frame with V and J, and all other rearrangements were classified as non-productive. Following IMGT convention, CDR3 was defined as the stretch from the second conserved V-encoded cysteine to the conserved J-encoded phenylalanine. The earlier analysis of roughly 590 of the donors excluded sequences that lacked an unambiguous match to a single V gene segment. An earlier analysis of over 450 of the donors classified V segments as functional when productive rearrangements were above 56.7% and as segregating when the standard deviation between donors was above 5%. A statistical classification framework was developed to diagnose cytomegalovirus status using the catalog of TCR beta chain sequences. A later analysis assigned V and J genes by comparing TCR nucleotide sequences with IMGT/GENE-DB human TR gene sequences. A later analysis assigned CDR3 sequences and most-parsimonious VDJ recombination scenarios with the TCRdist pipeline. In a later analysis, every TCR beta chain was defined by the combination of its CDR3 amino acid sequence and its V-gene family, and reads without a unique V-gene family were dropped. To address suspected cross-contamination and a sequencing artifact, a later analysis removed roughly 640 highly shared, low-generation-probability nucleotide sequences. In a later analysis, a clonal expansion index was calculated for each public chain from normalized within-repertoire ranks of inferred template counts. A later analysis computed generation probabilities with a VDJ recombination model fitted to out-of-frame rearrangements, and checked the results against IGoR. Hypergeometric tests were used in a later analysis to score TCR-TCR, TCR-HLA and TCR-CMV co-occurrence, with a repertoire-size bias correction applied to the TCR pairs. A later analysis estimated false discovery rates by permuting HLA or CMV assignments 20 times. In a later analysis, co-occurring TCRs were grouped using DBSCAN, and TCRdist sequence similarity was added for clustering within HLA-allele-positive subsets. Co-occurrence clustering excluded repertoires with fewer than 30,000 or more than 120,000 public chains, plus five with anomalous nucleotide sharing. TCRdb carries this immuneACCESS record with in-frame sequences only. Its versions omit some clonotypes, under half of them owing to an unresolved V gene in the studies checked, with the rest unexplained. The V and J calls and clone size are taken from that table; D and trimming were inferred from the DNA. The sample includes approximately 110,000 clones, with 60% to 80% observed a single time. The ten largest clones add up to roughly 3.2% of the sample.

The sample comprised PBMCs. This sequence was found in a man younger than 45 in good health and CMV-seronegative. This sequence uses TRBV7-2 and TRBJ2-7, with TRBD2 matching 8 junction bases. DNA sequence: TGTGCCAGCAGCTTAGTGTCGAGCGGGAGTGTATCCTACGAGCAGTACTTC. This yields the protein CASSLVSSGSVSYEQYF.